The T cell receptor (beta chain) described here comes from a study of vaccination effects on CD4 cells after COVID-19. There are 13 residues in the CDR3. CDR1 is LNHDA, CDR2 SQIVND, per germline (reference sequence). V shed 7 bases, J shed 4 bases, and the junction held 6 bases outside the gene matches. Viral peptide pools were used in the ViraFEST assay to expand antigen-specific CD4+ T cells, and sequencing came afterward. Subsequent to approximately 9 days of culture, CD4+ T cells were isolated. Each participant was administered two doses of either the BNT162b2 or the mRNA-1273 vaccine. Two million PBMC per well were cultured with around 9.6 IU/ml IL-2 and 7.5 to 10 ug/ml peptides. The study's findings and limits: Healthy vaccinees showed cross-reactivity with common cold coronaviruses in only 1 of 255 vaccine-induced clones.

Assay used: immunoSEQ multiplex PCR; TCRdb lists only in-frame clones, some missing. The table includes roughly 25,000 clones, 73% detected once. As concerns this clone: Its specificity is not known.

The origin of this receptor is a human donor who received a COVID-19 vaccine. The rearrangement uses TRBV19 and TRBJ1-2; TRBD1 aligns across 7 bases. The sample was CD4+ T cells from PBMCs cultured with SARS-CoV-2 spike peptides, taken after COVID-19 vaccination. CDR3 nucleotide sequence: TGTGCCAGTACTACCGGGACAGCCTATGGCTACACCTTC. It specifies CASTTGTAYGYTF.